What follows are 24 T cell receptor beta chains derived from one specimen sequenced in a study of T cells in Graves' hyperthyroidism and ophthalmopathy. RNA transcripts were the template for amplifying TCR beta CDR3 regions. RT-PCR in the first round (using the HTBI primer set) targeted the TCR CDR3. TCRdb analysed the multiplex PCR reads with MiXCR anew, one entry per CDR3 protein. The sample includes more than 300,000 distinct CDR3 sequences, over 11% of them seen just once. The source material was blood. The receptors shown here come from a woman between 55 and 75 years old with Graves' hyperthyroidism.

This clonotype was found many times. The chain combines TRBV5-1 with TRBJ2-7; TRBD1 aligns across 7 bases. The CDR3 covers 14 residues. Germline loops: CDR1 SGHRS, CDR2 YFSETQ. Trimming cost V 4 bases and J 0 bases; bases outside gene matches: 4. The CDR3 DNA reads as TGCGCCAGCAGCCCGACAGGGTACTCCTACGAGCAGTACTTC. Residues: CASSPTGYSYEQYF.

This clonotype was picked up a small number of times. CDR3 coding DNA: TGTGCCAGCAGGACCCACGGGGGTAGCAATCAGCCCCAGCATTTT. Translated: CASRTHGGSNQPQHF. The chain joins TRBV6-1 to TRBJ1-5; a weak D match, TRBD1 (5 bases). Deletions cut 6 bases from V and 0 bases from J, with 12 bases between. The V gene's germline CDR1 is MNHNS and CDR2 SASEGT. The CDR3 loop spans 15 amino acids.

This clonotype was found many times. The genes are TRBV11-3 and TRBJ2-3, with 7 positions matching TRBD2. CDR3 length: 12 amino acids. The trim removed 4 bases at V and 5 bases at J, leaving 0 bases unmatched. Germline-derived CDR1 and CDR2 are SGHNT and YENEEA. The chain's CDR3 is CASSWGGDTQYF. The CDR3 DNA is TGTGCCAGCAGCTGGGGGGGAGATACGCAGTATTTT.

This chain uses TRBV19 with TRBJ2-7; 8 positions match TRBD1. V shed 5 bases, J shed 0 bases, and the junction held 6 bases outside the gene matches. Germline CDR1 LNHDA, CDR2 SQIVND (reference sequence). The CDR3 is 15 residues long. CDR3 region: CASSPDRGSSYEQYF. CDR3 in DNA: TGTGCCAGTAGTCCTGACAGGGGCAGCTCCTACGAGCAGTACTTC.

The chain combines TRBV20-1 with TRBJ2-7; perhaps TRBD1 as D (6 bases). Germline-derived CDR1 and CDR2 are DFQATT and SNEGSKA (reference sequence). V gave up 1 base and J gave up 5 bases, with 12 bases separating them. The CDR3 spans 13 residues. CDR3 region: CSARVQGEDEQYF. The CDR3 DNA sequence: TGCAGTGCTAGAGTACAGGGCGAGGACGAGCAGTACTTC.

This clonotype has a handful of counts. Being one base from a much bigger clone, this may be a read error. V gene TRBV12-3 or TRBV12-4 combines with J gene TRBJ2-7, with 8 bases matching TRBD2. The CDR3 length is 13 residues. CDR3 amino acids: CASQSGGHYEQHF. CDR3 bases: TGTGCCAGCCAAAGCGGGGGCCACTACGAGCAGCACTTC.

There are many counts of this clonotype. This sequence joins TRBV27 and TRBJ2-5; D unresolved. The CDR3 extends over 14 amino acids. The V end was cut by 0 bases, the J end by 5 bases, with 10 bases between. CDR1 is MNHEY, CDR2 SMNVEV, per germline (reference sequence). CDR3 amino acids: CASSLSRWSETQYF. CDR3 in DNA: TGTGCCAGCAGTTTATCGAGGTGGTCTGAGACCCAGTACTTC.

In the case of this clonotype: One base away lies a much larger clone, so this may be a sequencing read error. V is TRBV24-1 and J is TRBJ2-1; 8 bases line up with TRBD1. V gave up 2 bases and J gave up 11 bases; unmatched junction bases: 7. The CDR3 covers 14 residues. Germline CDR1 and CDR2: KGHDR and SFDVKD. The chain's CDR3 is CATSDYTGGYKQFF. The CDR3 nucleotides are TGTGCCACCAGTGATTATACAGGGGGGTACAAGCAGTTCTTC.

The chain employs TRBV9 and TRBJ2-1; the D is unclear. V lost 3 bases and J 6 bases, leaving 10 bases between the germline ends. The germline V gene has CDR1 SGDLS and CDR2 YYNGEE. The CDR3 has 13 residues. CDR3 region: CASSATLGNEQFF. The CDR3 DNA sequence: TGTGCCAGCAGCGCGACCCTTGGCAATGAGCAGTTCTTC.

The rearrangement joins TRBV28 to TRBJ2-3; tentatively, D is TRBD2 (6 bases). Germline CDR1 MDHEN, CDR2 SYDVKM. The V end was cut by 5 bases, the J end by 0 bases, with 15 bases between. The CDR3 is 16 amino acids. This chain's CDR3 is CASSPSPGLSTDTQYF. In nucleotides, the CDR3 is TGTGCCAGCAGTCCCTCCCCGGGACTGAGCACAGATACGCAGTATTTT.

This clonotype was picked up many times. The rearrangement links TRBV6-6 to TRBJ2-7; tentative D call: TRBD1 (6 bases). V was cut by 3 bases and J by 4 bases, with 13 bases left in between. The germline V gene has CDR1 MNHNY and CDR2 SVGAGI (reference sequence). The length of the CDR3 is 14 residues. The CDR3 nucleotides read TGTGCCAGCAGTTATACAGGGATAGGATACGAGCAGTACTTC. This gives the protein CASSYTGIGYEQYF.

This clonotype was detected ten times or more. The chain is built from TRBV29-1 and TRBJ2-5, with 7 bases that match TRBD2. The CDR3 is 13 amino acids. CDR1 and CDR2 (germline): SQVTM, ANQGSEA. V shed 8 bases and J 1 base; nucleotides not matched to a gene: 7. The CDR3 nucleotides read TGCAGCAGCTTAGCGGGTATCCAAGAGACCCAGTACTTC. Translated: CSSLAGIQETQYF.

The V call is TRBV6-1, the J call TRBJ1-1; TRBD1 matches 8 bases. The CDR3 length is 16 residues. V dropped 0 bases and J dropped 4; count of bases not matched to a gene: 7. Germline assignment: CDR1 MNHNS and CDR2 SASEGT. CDR3 sequence: CASSEALHRGSTEAFF. CDR3 coding DNA: TGTGCCAGCAGTGAAGCGCTTCACAGGGGGTCCACTGAAGCTTTCTTT.

This clonotype occurred a few times. The chain uses TRBV20-1 and TRBJ1-6; D gene ambiguous. Per the germline V gene, CDR1 is DFQATT and CDR2 is SNEGSKA (reference sequence). The CDR3 totals 13 residues. Trimming removed 1 base from V and 2 bases from J, with 3 bases in between. The CDR3 spells CSARGPYNSPLHF. The CDR3 coding sequence is TGCAGTGCTAGAGGCCCCTATAATTCACCCCTCCACTTT.

This clonotype was seen ten or more times. The chain links TRBV6-5 to TRBJ2-7; TRBD2 is a possible D gene (7 bases). V lost 0 bases to trimming and J lost 5 bases, with 17 bases between them. This CDR3 contains 16 residues. Germline V gene lookup returns CDR1 MNHEY and CDR2 SVGAGI. CDR3 DNA: TGTGCCAGCAGTTACTCTGCGGGGGCCCCCCTGGACGAGCAGTACTTC. Translated, it gives CASSYSAGAPLDEQYF.

This clonotype was recorded many times. The J gene is TRBJ1-1, the V gene TRBV29-1, with D tentatively TRBD1 (5 bases). This CDR3 contains 12 residues. The ends were cut back, 8 bases at V and 0 bases at J, with 10 bases in the middle. CDR1 and CDR2 (germline): SQVTM, ANQGSEA. This chain's CDR3 is CSSGRLNTEAFF. CDR3 nucleotide sequence: TGCAGCTCGGGACGGTTGAACACTGAAGCTTTCTTT.

V usage is TRBV4-2 and J usage is TRBJ2-5, with D possibly matching TRBD1 (5 bases). The CDR3 is 14 amino acids. Germline lookup yields CDR1 LGHNA and CDR2 YNFKEQ. Trimming left V 1 base short and J 5 bases short, with 11 bases between. The CDR3 reads CASSQGQGVETQYF. In DNA form, the CDR3 reads TGTGCCAGCAGCCAAGGACAAGGGGTCGAGACCCAGTACTTC.

This CDR3 reads CSARVTSPTWDSNYGYTF. CDR3 nucleotide sequence: TGCAGTGCTAGAGTTACGTCCCCTACTTGGGACAGCAACTATGGCTACACCTTC. This chain joins TRBV20-1 and TRBJ1-2, with 7 bases aligning to TRBD1. The J segment lost 2 bases and the V segment lost 1 base, leaving 16 bases of the junction unmatched. Germline V gives CDR1 DFQATT, CDR2 SNEGSKA (reference sequence). The CDR3 runs to 18 residues.

CDR3 loop: CATSEPQGSGANVLTF. The CDR3 DNA sequence: TGTGCCACCAGTGAACCGCAGGGATCTGGGGCCAACGTCCTGACTTTC. The chain links TRBV24-1 to TRBJ2-6; TRBD1 might be the D (5 bases). The CDR3 consists of 16 residues. The germline CDR1 and CDR2 sequences are KGHDR and SFDVKD. V lost 4 bases, J lost 1 base, and 10 bases lay in between.

There are a few counts of this clonotype. The rearrangement uses TRBV25-1 and TRBJ1-6; D not certain. This CDR3 is 15 amino acids long. CDR1 is MGHDK and CDR2 is SYGVNS in the germline V gene. V lost 1 base and J lost 1, with 5 bases in between. The CDR3 loop is CASSESGSYNSPLHF. CDR3 in DNA: TGTGCCAGCAGTGAATCTGGTTCCTATAATTCACCCCTCCACTTT.

The chain recombines TRBV9 with TRBJ2-2; D is possibly TRBD1 (7 bases). The germline V and J ends were trimmed by 3 bases and 7 bases, with 13 bases remaining between them. This CDR3 contains 14 residues. Germline V gives CDR1 SGDLS, CDR2 YYNGEE. This CDR3 is CASSEGTAGGELFF. In nucleotides, the CDR3 is TGTGCCAGCAGCGAGGGGACAGCGGGCGGGGAGCTGTTTTTT.

This clonotype was seen many times. The V and J genes are TRBV10-3 and TRBJ1-3; D uncertain. V lost 3 bases and J 0 bases, leaving 9 bases between the germline ends. The CDR3 contains 15 residues. CDR1 and CDR2 (germline): ENHRY, SYGVKD. CDR3 protein: CAISDPMSSGNTIYF. The CDR3 DNA reads TGTGCCATCAGTGACCCGATGAGCTCTGGAAACACCATATATTTT.

Points on this clonotype: Possible read error: a much larger clone is one base away. The chain is built from TRBV20-1 and TRBJ2-2, with D tentatively TRBD2 (6 bases). The CDR3 is made up of 15 amino acids. The germline V gene encodes CDR1 DFQATT and CDR2 SNEGSKA (reference sequence). V dropped 0 bases and J dropped 10 bases, with 18 bases sitting between them. CDR3 in amino acids: CSARDMDAGREELFF. In nucleotides, the CDR3 is TGCAGTGCTAGAGATATGGACGCCGGGAGAGAGGAGCTGTTTTTT.

This clonotype appeared a few times. This chain connects TRBV19 to TRBJ2-3; D is uncertain. The CDR3 is 13 amino acids. Trimming pared 4 bases from V and 3 bases from J, leaving 8 bases between. Germline V gives CDR1 LNHDA, CDR2 SQIVND (reference sequence). CDR3 in amino acids: CASSRLVTDTQYF. The CDR3 bases are TGTGCCAGTAGTAGGTTAGTAACAGATACGCAGTATTTT.